The 22 T cell receptor beta chains below were found in one sample sequenced in a study of spatial heterogeneity in lung cancer. In TCRdb, the 5' RACE reads were re-called with MiXCR into one record per CDR3 protein. The table shows about 120,000 distinct CDR3 sequences, with 10% to 15% occurring only once. Described time point: blood at routine non-recurrence follow-up after resection. Unsorted whole RNA samples from tumor, nontumor lung or frozen PBMC were sequenced. Source: PBMCs, taken at follow-up. These TCRs come from a male donor with early-stage non-small cell lung cancer.

The chain has TRBV2 and TRBJ2-3; 7 nucleotides match TRBD1. The germline CDR1 and CDR2 sequences are SNHLY and FYNNEI. Trimming cost V 10 bases and J 0 bases; bases outside gene matches: 7. This CDR3 is built from 14 residues. CDR3 sequence reads: CATKRGPSTDTQYF. DNA of the CDR3: TGTGCCACTAAGAGGGGGCCGAGCACAGATACGCAGTATTTT.

Many counts were recorded for this clonotype. This chain links TRBV29-1 with TRBJ2-3, with D perhaps matching TRBD1 (6 bases). The germline CDR1 and CDR2 sequences are SQVTM and ANQGSEA. The CDR3 consists of 15 residues. V lost 0 bases and J lost 1, with 11 bases in between. The CDR3 is CSVEERNRGTDTQYF. The CDR3 nucleotides read TGCAGCGTTGAAGAGAGAAACAGGGGCACAGATACGCAGTATTTT.

This clonotype was recorded a few times. The J gene is TRBJ2-5, the V gene TRBV20-1; weak D call: TRBD1 (6 bases). Trimming left V 1 base short and J 4 bases short, with 10 bases between. This CDR3 has 13 residues. Germline-derived CDR1 and CDR2 are DFQATT and SNEGSKA (reference sequence). CDR3 residues: CSARVAQGETQYF. The CDR3 DNA reads TGCAGTGCTAGAGTAGCACAGGGAGAGACCCAGTACTTC.

This clonotype was counted a few times. The V and J genes are TRBV5-1 and TRBJ2-1; D perhaps matches TRBD1 (5 bases). Germline V CDR1 and CDR2: SGHRS, YFSETQ. Trimming cost V 0 bases and J 6 bases, with 13 bases left between them. CDR3 length equals 15 residues. The CDR3 coding sequence is TGCGCCAGCAGCTTGGAGGGGAATGAATTCAATGAGCAGTTCTTC. As protein: CASSLEGNEFNEQFF. Drawing the rest from reference TRBV5-1 and TRBJ2-1, the complete variable domain is KAGVTQTPRYLIKTRGQQVTLSCSPISGHRSVSWYQQTPGQGLQFLFEYFSETQRNKGNFPGRFSGRQFSNSRSEMNVSTLELGDSALYLCASSLEGNEFNEQFFGPGTRLTVL.

Ten or more counts support this clonotype. The chain has TRBV20-1 and TRBJ2-1; 12 bases agree with TRBD2. After removal of 3 bases from V and 6 bases from J, the junction contained 3 bases not matched to a gene. The CDR3 length is 14 residues. The germline V gene has CDR1 DFQATT and CDR2 SNEGSKA (reference sequence). The CDR3 spells CSARRTSGINEQFF. DNA for the CDR3: TGCAGTGCTAGGAGGACTAGCGGGATCAATGAGCAGTTCTTC.

This clonotype was seen a handful of times. The chain has TRBV7-8 and TRBJ1-1; weak D call: TRBD1 (5 bases). This CDR3 spans 14 amino acids. Germline V gene lookup returns CDR1 SGHVS and CDR2 FQNEAQ. V was trimmed by 1 base and J by 6 bases, leaving 12 bases between them. CDR3 DNA: TGTGCCAGCAGCTTAGACCCGGGGGTCGCTGAAGCTTTCTTT. Its translation: CASSLDPGVAEAFF.

This chain connects TRBV7-9 to TRBJ2-3, with D tentatively TRBD2 (5 bases). The V gene lost 1 base and the J gene lost 0 bases, with 8 bases spanning the gap. The CDR3 contains 15 residues. CDR1 and CDR2 from the germline V gene are SEHNR and FQNEAQ (reference sequence). CDR3 nucleotides: TGTGCCAGCAGCTTAGAGCGGATTAGCACAGATACGCAGTATTTT. It codes for CASSLERISTDTQYF.

This clonotype showed up many times. The chain carries TRBV7-9 and TRBJ1-4; tentatively, D is TRBD1 (5 bases). The V end lost 1 base, the J end lost 8 bases, and 23 bases lay between the germline ends. Germline values: CDR1 SEHNR, CDR2 FQNEAQ (reference sequence). The CDR3 runs 18 residues. The CDR3 reads CASSLGRPGRGLEEKLFF. As DNA, the CDR3 is TGTGCCAGCAGCTTAGGTCGACCGGGGCGCGGACTAGAAGAAAAACTGTTTTTT. Variable domain in full (rest from reference TRBV7-9 and TRBJ1-4): DTGVSQNPRHKITKRGQNVTFRCDPISEHNRLYWYRQTLGQGPEFLTYFQNEAQLEKSRLLSDRFSAERPKGSFSTLEIQRTEQGDSAMYLCASSLGRPGRGLEEKLFFGSGTQLSVL.

This clonotype was picked up a small number of times. The rearrangement uses TRBV4-1 and TRBJ1-1; 10 bases map to TRBD1. Losses at the gene ends were 4 bases for V and 0 bases for J; bases not matched to a gene: 11. The CDR3 covers 18 residues. Germline CDR1 MGHRA, CDR2 YSYEKL. The CDR3 is CASSLPRDRGNMNTEAFF. In DNA form, the CDR3 reads TGCGCCAGCAGCCTCCCCAGGGACAGGGGAAACATGAACACTGAAGCTTTCTTT.

This clonotype was picked up a small number of times. CDR3: CASSPGTSGGGEQFF. The DNA for the CDR3 is TGTGCCAGCAGCCCCGGGACTAGCGGGGGAGGTGAGCAGTTCTTC. The chain combines TRBV7-3 with TRBJ2-1; TRBD2 aligns across 14 bases. V gave up 5 bases and J gave up 9 bases; unmatched junction bases: 6. CDR3 length equals 15 residues. Germline-derived CDR1 and CDR2 are SGHTA and FQGTGA.

This sequence joins TRBV14 and TRBJ1-1; D gene uncertain. Trimming pared 0 bases from V and 6 bases from J, leaving 11 bases between. Germline V lookup: CDR1 SGHDN, CDR2 FVKESK. The CDR3 length is 14 residues. Here the CDR3 reads CASSQEARTAEAFF. For the CDR3, the DNA is TGTGCCAGCAGCCAAGAGGCCAGGACCGCTGAAGCTTTCTTT.

This clonotype was seen more than once but under ten times. The CDR3 nucleotides read TGTGCCAGCAGTGAACAAGGGACAGTCTACAATGAGCAGTTCTTC. Translating it yields CASSEQGTVYNEQFF. The chain has TRBV2 and TRBJ2-1; 7 bases fit TRBD1. The CDR3 totals 15 residues. V trimming: 2 bases; J trimming: 3 bases; junction bases outside the gene matches: 4. The germline CDR1 and CDR2 sequences are SNHLY and FYNNEI.

The table lists this clonotype with many counts. The chain carries TRBV6-2 or TRBV6-3 and TRBJ1-1, with D unresolved. Germline CDR1 is MNHEY and CDR2 is SVGEGT. V gave up 5 bases and J gave up 1 base, with 11 bases separating them. The CDR3 covers 14 residues. Written as DNA, the CDR3 is TGTGCCAGCAGTCCGAATCGACCGAACACTGAAGCTTTCTTT. Its protein is CASSPNRPNTEAFF.

The rearrangement uses TRBV9 and TRBJ1-1; a weak D match, TRBD1 (6 bases). CDR3 length equals 14 residues. CDR1 is SGDLS and CDR2 is YYNGEE in the germline V gene. Trimming pared 3 bases from V and 2 bases from J, leaving 11 bases between. CDR3: CASSAGQINTEAFF. CDR3 coding DNA: TGTGCCAGCAGCGCCGGACAGATCAACACTGAAGCTTTCTTT.

The chain couples TRBV11-2 to TRBJ2-3; 9 nucleotides match TRBD1. The CDR3 totals 16 residues. In germline, CDR1 is SGHAT, CDR2 FQNNGV. Trimming removed 5 bases from V and 2 bases from J; junction bases left unmatched: 8. The CDR3 DNA sequence: TGTGCCAGCAGCCATAGGACAGGGGAATCCACAGATACGCAGTATTTT. This sequence encodes CASSHRTGESTDTQYF.

The rearrangement links TRBV11-1 to TRBJ2-5; 7 bases agree with TRBD1. The CDR3 is made up of 15 amino acids. The germline CDR1 and CDR2 sequences are SGHAT and FQDESV (reference sequence). V dropped 4 bases and J dropped 2; count of bases not matched to a gene: 7. The CDR3 DNA reads as TGTGCCAGCAGCTCCTCGCCGGGACAGCAAGAGACCCAGTACTTC. It encodes CASSSSPGQQETQYF.

The chain employs TRBV3-1 and TRBJ2-6; D possibly corresponds to TRBD1 (5 bases). Germline-derived CDR1 and CDR2 are LGHDT and YNNKEL (reference sequence). Trimming removed 5 bases at V and 5 bases at J, with 19 bases between. CDR3 length: 17 amino acids. The CDR3 nucleotides are TGTGCCAGCAGCACCCAGGGAAGCCCATTGAGGGCCAACGTCCTGACTTTC. It encodes CASSTQGSPLRANVLTF.

This clonotype was seen a handful of times. The gene calls are TRBV20-1 and TRBJ1-5; possibly TRBD1 for D (5 bases). This CDR3 comprises 16 residues. V was pared by 6 bases and J by 0 bases, with 18 bases between. The germline gives CDR1 DFQATT, CDR2 SNEGSKA (reference sequence). CDR3 sequence reads: CSANPGGSLSNQPQHF. The CDR3 DNA reads TGCAGTGCCAACCCCGGGGGTTCCCTTAGCAATCAGCCCCAGCATTTT.

This clonotype was counted at least ten times. The chain employs TRBV20-1 and TRBJ1-6; D uncertain. Germline V gene data show CDR1 as DFQATT and CDR2 as SNEGSKA (reference sequence). There are 14 residues in the CDR3. V was cut by 5 bases and J by 9 bases, with 17 bases left in between. The CDR3 reads CSAPPEGRGSPLHF. The CDR3 DNA sequence: TGCAGTGCTCCTCCTGAAGGGCGCGGTTCACCCCTCCACTTT.

This chain uses TRBV12-3 or TRBV12-4 with TRBJ2-3; 9 nucleotides match TRBD1. The CDR3 has 15 residues. Unmatched junction bases numbered 3, after V lost 2 bases and J lost 3 bases. CDR3 sequence: CASSLRQGVTDTQYF. CDR3 in DNA: TGTGCCAGCAGTTTAAGACAGGGGGTTACAGATACGCAGTATTTT.

The chain joins TRBV11-1 to TRBJ1-1; 7 nucleotides align to TRBD1. Germline V gene data show CDR1 as SGHAT and CDR2 as FQDESV (reference sequence). This CDR3 has 14 residues. V lost 5 bases, J lost 1 base, and 4 bases stayed unmatched. CDR3 sequence: CASSTGTANTEAFF. DNA of the CDR3: TGTGCCAGCAGCACAGGGACAGCGAACACTGAAGCTTTCTTT.

The rearrangement links TRBV6-2 or TRBV6-3 to TRBJ1-1; maybe TRBD1 (5 bases). The length of the CDR3 is 13 residues. Trimming cost V 6 bases and J 5 bases, with 13 bases left between them. CDR1 is MNHEY and CDR2 is SVGEGT in the germline V gene. CDR3 amino acids: CASSGALMTEAFF. CDR3 DNA: TGTGCCAGCAGCGGGGCCCTCATGACTGAAGCTTTCTTT.